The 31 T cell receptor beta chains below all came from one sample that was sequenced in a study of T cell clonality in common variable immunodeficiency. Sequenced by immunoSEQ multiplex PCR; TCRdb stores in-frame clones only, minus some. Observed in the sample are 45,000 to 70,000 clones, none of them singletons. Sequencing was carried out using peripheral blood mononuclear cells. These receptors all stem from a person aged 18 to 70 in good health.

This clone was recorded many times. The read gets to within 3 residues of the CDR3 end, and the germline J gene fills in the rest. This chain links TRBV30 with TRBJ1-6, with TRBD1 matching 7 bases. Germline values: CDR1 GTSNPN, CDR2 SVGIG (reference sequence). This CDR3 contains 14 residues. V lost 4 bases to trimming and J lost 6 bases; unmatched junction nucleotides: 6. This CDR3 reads CAWMGGQINSPLHF. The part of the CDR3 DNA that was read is TGTGCCTGGATGGGGGGACAGATTAATTCACCC.

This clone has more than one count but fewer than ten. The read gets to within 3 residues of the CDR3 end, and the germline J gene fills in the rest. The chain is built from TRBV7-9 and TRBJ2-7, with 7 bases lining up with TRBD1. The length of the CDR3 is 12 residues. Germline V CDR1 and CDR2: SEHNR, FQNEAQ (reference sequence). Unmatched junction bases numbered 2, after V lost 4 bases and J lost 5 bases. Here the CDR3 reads CASSSTGDEQYF. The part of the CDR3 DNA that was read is TGTGCCAGCAGCTCAACAGGGGACGAG.

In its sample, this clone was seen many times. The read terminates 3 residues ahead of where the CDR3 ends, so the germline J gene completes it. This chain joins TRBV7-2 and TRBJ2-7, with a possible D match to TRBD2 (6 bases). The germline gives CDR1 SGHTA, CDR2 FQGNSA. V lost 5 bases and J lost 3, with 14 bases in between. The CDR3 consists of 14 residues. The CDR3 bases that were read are TGTGCCAGCAGCCTCGGGACTGATTACTACGAG. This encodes CASSLGTDYYE. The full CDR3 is CASSLGTDYYEQYF. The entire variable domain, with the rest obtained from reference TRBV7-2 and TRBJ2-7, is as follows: GAGVSQSPSNKVTEKGKDVELRCDPISGHTALYWYRQSLGQGLEFLIYFQGNSAPDKSGLPSDRFSAERTGGSVSTLTIQRTQQEDSAVYLCASSLGTDYYEQYFGPGTRLTVT.

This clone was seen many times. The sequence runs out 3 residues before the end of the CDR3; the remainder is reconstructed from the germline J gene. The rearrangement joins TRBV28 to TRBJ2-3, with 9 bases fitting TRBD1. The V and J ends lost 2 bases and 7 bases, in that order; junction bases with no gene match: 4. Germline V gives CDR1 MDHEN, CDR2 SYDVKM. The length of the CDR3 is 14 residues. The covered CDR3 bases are TGTGCCAGCAGTTTACGACAGGGGGTAAATACG. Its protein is CASSLRQGVNT. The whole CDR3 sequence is CASSLRQGVNTQYF.

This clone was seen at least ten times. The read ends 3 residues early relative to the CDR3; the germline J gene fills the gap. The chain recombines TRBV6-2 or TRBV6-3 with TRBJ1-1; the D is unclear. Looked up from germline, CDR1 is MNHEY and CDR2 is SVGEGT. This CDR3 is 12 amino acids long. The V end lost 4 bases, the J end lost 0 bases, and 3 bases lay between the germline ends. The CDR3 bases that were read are TGTGCCAGCAGTTCTGTGAACACTGAA. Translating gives CASSSVNTE. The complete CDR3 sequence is CASSSVNTEAFF.

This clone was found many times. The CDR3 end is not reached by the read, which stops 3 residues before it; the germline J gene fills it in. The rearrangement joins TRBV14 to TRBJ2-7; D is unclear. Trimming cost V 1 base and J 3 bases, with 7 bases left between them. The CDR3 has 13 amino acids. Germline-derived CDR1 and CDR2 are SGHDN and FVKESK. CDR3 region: CASSQVHFYEQYF. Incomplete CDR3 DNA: TGTGCCAGCAGCCAAGTTCACTTCTACGAG.

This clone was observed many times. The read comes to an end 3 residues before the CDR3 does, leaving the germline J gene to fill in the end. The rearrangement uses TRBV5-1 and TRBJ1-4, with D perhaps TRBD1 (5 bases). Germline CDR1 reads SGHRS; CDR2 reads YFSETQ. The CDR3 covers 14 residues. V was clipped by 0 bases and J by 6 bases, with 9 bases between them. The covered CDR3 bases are TGCGCCAGCAGCTTGGGACAGACAGATGAAAAA. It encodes CASSLGQTDEK. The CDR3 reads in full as CASSLGQTDEKLFF.

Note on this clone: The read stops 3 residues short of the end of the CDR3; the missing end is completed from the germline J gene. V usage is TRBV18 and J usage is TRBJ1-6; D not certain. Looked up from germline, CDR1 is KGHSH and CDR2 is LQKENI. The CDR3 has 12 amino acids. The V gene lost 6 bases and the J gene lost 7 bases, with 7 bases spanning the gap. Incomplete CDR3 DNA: TGTGCCAGCTCTCTCAGGAATTCACCC. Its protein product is CASSLRNSP. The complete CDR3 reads CASSLRNSPLHF.

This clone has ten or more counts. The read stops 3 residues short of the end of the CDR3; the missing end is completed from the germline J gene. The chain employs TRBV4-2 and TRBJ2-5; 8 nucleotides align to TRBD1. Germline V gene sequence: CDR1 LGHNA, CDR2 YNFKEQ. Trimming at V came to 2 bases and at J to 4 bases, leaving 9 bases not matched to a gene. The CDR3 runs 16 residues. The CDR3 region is CASSQLVQGARETQYF. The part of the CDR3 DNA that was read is TGTGCCAGCAGCCAACTCGTCCAGGGGGCACGAGAGACC.

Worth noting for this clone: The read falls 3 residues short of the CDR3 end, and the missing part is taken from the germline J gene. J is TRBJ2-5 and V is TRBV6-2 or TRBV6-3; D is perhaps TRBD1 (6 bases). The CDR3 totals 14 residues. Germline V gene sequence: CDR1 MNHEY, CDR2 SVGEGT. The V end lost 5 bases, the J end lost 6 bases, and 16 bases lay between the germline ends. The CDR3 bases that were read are TGTGCCAGCAGTCGTGGGACATTGGGTAAGACC. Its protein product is CASSRGTLGKT. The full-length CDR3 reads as CASSRGTLGKTQYF.

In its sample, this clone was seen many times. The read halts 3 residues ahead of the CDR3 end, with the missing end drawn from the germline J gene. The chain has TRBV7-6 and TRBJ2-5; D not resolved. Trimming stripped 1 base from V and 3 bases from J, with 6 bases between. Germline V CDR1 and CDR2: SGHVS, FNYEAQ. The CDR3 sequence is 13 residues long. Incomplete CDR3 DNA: TGTGCCAGCAGCTTAGGGCCCGAAGAGACC. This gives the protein CASSLGPEET. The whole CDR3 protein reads CASSLGPEETQYF.

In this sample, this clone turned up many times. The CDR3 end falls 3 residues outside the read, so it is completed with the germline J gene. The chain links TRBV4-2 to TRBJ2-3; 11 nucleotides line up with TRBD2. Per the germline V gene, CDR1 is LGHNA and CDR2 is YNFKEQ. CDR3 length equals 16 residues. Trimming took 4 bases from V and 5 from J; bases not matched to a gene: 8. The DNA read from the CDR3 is TGTGCCAGCAGCCCGAGAGTACTAGCGGGAGAAGATACG. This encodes CASSPRVLAGEDT. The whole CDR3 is CASSPRVLAGEDTQYF.

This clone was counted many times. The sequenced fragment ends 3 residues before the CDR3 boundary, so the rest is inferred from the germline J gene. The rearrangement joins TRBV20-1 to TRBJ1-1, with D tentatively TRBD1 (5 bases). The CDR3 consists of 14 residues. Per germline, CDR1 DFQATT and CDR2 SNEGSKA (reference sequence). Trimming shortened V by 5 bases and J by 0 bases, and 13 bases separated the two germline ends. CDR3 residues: CSARRGGMNTEAFF. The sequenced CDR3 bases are TGCAGTGCTCGCCGGGGGGGTATGAACACTGAA.

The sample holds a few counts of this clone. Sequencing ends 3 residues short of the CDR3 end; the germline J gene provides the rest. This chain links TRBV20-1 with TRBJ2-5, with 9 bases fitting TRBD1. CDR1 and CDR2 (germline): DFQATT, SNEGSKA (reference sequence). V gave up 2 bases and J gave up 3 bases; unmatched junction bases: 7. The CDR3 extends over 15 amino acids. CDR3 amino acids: CSARHRDRVEETQYF. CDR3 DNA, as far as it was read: TGCAGTGCTAGACATCGGGACAGGGTGGAAGAGACC.

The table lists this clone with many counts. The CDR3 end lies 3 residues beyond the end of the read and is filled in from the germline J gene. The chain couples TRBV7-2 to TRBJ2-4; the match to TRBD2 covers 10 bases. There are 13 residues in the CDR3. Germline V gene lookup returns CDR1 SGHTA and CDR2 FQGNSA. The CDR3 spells CASGPPSGRYQYF. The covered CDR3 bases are TGTGCCAGCGGCCCCCCTAGCGGGAGATAT.

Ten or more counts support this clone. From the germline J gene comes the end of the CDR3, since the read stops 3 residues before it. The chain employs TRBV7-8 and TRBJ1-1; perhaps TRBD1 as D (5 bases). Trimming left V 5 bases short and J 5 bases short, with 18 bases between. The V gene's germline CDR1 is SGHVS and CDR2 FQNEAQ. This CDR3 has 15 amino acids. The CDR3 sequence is CASSRMVVAGTEAFF. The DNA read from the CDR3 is TGTGCCAGCAGCCGTATGGTGGTGGCAGGGACTGAA.

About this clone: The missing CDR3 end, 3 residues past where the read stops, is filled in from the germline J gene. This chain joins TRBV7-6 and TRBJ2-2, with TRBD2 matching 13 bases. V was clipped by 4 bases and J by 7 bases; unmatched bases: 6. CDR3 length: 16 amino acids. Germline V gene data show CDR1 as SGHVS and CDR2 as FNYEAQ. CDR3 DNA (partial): TGTGCCAGCAGCTCGGGACTAGCGGGACTCCGCGGGGAG. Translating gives CASSSGLAGLRGE. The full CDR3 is CASSSGLAGLRGELFF.

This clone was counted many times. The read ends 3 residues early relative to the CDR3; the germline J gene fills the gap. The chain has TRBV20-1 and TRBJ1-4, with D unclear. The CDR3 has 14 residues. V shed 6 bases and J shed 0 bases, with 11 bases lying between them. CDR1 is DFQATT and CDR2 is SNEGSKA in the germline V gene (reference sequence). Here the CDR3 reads CSATPGATNEKLFF. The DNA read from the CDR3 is TGCAGTGCCACCCCCGGTGCAACTAATGAAAAA.

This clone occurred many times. The CDR3 region is CASSLELFNEQFF. The part of the CDR3 DNA that was read is TGTGCCAGCAGCTTGGAACTTTTCAATGAG. The chain carries TRBV5-6 and TRBJ2-1; the D is unclear. With the read ending 3 residues before the CDR3 end, the germline J gene is used to fill in that end. Trimming pared 0 bases from V and 6 bases from J, leaving 7 bases between. This CDR3 region has 13 residues. CDR1 and CDR2 from the germline V gene are SGHDT and YYEEEE.

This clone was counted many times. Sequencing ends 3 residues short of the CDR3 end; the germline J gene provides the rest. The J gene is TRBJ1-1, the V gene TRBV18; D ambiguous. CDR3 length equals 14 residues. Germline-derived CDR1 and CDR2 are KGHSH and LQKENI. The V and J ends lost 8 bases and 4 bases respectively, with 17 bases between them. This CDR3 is CASRGSSGGTEAFF. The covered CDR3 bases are TGTGCCAGCCGCGGGTCATCGGGCGGCACTGAA.

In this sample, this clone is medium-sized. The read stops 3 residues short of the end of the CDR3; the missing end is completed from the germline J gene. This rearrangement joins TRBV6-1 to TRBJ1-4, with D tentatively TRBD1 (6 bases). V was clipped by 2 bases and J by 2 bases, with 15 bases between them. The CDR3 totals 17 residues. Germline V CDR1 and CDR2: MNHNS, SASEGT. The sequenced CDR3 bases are TGTGCCAGCAGTGAAAGGCCTGGGGGGGCTACTAATGAAAAA. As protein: CASSERPGGATNEK. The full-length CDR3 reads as CASSERPGGATNEKLFF.

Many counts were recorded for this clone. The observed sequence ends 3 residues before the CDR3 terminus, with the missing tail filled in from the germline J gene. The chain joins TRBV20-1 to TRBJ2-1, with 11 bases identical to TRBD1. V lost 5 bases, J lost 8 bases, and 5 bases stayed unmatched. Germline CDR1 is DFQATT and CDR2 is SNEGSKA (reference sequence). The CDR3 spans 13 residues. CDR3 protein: CSAPGQGGYEQFF. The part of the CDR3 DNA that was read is TGCAGTGCTCCGGGACAGGGGGGGTATGAG.

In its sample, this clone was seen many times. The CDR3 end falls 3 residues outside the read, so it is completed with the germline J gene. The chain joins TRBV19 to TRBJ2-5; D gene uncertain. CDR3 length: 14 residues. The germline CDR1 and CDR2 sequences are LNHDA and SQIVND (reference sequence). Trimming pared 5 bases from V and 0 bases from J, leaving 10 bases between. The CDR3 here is CASSAYLYQETQYF. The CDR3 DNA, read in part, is TGTGCCAGTAGTGCCTACTTGTACCAAGAGACC. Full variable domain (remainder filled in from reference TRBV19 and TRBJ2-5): DGGITQSPKYLFRKEGQNVTLSCEQNLNHDAMYWYRQDPGQGLRLIYYSQIVNDFQKGDIAEGYSVSREKKESFPLTVTSAQKNPTAFYLCASSAYLYQETQYFGPGTRLLVL.

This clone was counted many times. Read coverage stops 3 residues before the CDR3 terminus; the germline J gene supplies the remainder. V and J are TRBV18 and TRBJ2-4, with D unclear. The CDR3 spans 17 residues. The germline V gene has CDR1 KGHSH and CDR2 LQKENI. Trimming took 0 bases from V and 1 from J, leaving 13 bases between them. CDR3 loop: CASSPPGLSLAKNIQYF. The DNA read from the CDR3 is TGTGCCAGCTCACCACCGGGCCTTTCCCTCGCCAAAAACATT.

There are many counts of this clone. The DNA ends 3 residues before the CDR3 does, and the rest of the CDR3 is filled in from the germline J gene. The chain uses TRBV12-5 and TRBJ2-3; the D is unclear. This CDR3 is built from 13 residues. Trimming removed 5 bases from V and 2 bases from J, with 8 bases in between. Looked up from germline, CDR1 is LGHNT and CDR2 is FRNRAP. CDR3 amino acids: CASGRPNTDTQYF. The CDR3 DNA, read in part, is TGTGCTAGTGGTAGGCCAAACACAGATACG. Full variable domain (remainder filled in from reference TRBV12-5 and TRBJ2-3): DARVTQTPRHKVTEMGQEVTMRCQPILGHNTVFWYRQTMMQGLELLAYFRNRAPLDDSGMPKDRFSAEMPDATLATLKIQPSEPRDSAVYFCASGRPNTDTQYFGPGTRLTVL.

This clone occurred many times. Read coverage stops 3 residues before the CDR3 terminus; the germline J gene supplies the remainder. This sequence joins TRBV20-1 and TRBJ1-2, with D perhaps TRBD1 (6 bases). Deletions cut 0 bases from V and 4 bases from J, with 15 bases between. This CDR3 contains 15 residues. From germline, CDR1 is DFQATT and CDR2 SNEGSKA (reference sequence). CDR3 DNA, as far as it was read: TGCAGTGCTAGAGATTCAAGGACAGAGAGCTATGGC. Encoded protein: CSARDSRTESYG. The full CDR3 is CSARDSRTESYGYTF.

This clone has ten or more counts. The CDR3 sequence: CASSSHLGGADYNEQFF. The DNA read from the CDR3 is TGTGCCAGCAGCTCCCACCTGGGGGGGGCTGACTACAATGAG. This chain uses TRBV7-6 with TRBJ2-1; possibly TRBD2 for D (7 bases). Read sequence stops 3 residues before the CDR3 end, and the germline J gene provides the missing end. CDR3 length: 17 residues. Trimming removed 4 bases at V and 3 bases at J, with 19 bases between. Germline V gene sequence: CDR1 SGHVS, CDR2 FNYEAQ. Together with reference TRBV7-6 and TRBJ2-1, the CDR3 gives the full variable domain: GAGVSQSPRYKVTKRGQDVALRCDPISGHVSLYWYRQALGQGPEFLTYFNYEAQQDKSGLPNDRFSAERPEGSISTLTIQRTEQRDSAMYRCASSSHLGGADYNEQFFGPGTRLTVL.

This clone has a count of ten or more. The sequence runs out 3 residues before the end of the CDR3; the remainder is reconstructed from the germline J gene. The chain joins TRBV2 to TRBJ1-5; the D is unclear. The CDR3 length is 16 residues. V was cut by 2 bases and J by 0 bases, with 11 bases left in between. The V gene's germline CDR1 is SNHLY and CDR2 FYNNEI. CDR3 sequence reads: CASSEMPVHSNQPQHF. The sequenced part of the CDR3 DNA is TGTGCCAGCAGTGAAATGCCAGTTCATAGCAATCAGCCC.

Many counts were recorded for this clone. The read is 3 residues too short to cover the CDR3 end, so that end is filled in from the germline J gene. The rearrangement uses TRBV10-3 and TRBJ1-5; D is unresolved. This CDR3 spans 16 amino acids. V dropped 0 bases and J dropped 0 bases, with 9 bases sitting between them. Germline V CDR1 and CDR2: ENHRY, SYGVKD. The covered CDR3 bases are TGTGCCATCAGTGAGTCGAGGCCAGATAGCAATCAGCCC. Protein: CAISESRPDSNQP. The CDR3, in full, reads CAISESRPDSNQPQHF.

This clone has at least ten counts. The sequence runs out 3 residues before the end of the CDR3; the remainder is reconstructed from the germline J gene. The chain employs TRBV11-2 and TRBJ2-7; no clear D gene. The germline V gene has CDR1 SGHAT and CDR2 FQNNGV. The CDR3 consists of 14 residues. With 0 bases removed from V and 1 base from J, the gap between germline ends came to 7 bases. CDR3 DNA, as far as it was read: TGTGCCAGCAGCTTAGAACTCCCTTCCTACGAG. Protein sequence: CASSLELPSYE. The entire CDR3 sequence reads CASSLELPSYEQYF. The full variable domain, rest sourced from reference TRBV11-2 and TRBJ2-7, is EAGVAQSPRYKIIEKRQSVAFWCNPISGHATLYWYQQILGQGPKLLIQFQNNGVVDDSQLPKDRFSAERLKGVDSTLKIQPAKLEDSAVYLCASSLELPSYEQYFGPGTRLTVT.

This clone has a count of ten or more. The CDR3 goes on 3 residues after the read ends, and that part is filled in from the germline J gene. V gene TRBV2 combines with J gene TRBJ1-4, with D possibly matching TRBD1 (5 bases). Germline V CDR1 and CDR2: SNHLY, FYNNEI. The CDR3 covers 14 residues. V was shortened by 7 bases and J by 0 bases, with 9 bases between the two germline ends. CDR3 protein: CASIRDATNEKLFF. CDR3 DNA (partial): TGTGCCAGCATCAGGGATGCAACTAATGAAAAA.